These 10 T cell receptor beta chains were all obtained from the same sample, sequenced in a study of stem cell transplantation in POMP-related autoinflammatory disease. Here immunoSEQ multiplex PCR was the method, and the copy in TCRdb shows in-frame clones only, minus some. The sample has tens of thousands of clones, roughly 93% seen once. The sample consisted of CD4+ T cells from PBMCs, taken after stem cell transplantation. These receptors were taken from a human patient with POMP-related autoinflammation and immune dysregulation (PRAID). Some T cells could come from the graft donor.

CDR3 in DNA: TGTGCCAGCACCTCTGGGCGGACCTACAATGAGCAGTTCTTC. Translated: CASTSGRTYNEQFF. The rearrangement links TRBV27 to TRBJ2-1; D uncertain. Germline loops: CDR1 MNHEY, CDR2 SMNVEV (reference sequence). The CDR3 consists of 14 residues. V lost 7 bases and J 2 bases, leaving 12 bases between the germline ends.

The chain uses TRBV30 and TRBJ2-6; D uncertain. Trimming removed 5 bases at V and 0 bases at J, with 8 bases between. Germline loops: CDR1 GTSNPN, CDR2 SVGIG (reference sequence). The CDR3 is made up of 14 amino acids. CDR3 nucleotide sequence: TGTGCCTGGGATCGATCCTCTGGGGCCAACGTCCTGACTTTC. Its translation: CAWDRSSGANVLTF.

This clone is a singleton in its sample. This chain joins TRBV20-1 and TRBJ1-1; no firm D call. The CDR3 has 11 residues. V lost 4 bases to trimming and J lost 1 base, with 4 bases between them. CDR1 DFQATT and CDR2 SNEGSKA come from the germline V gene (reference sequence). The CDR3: CSAKRNTEAFF. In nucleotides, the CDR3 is TGCAGTGCTAAGAGGAACACTGAAGCTTTCTTT.

CDR3 loop: CASKISGANVLTF. Written as DNA, the CDR3 is TGTGCCAGCAAAATCTCTGGGGCCAACGTCCTGACTTTC. The V and J genes are TRBV27 and TRBJ2-6, with no clear D. The CDR3 is 13 amino acids. Trimming left V 7 bases short and J 0 bases short, with 4 bases between. In germline, CDR1 is MNHEY, CDR2 SMNVEV (reference sequence).

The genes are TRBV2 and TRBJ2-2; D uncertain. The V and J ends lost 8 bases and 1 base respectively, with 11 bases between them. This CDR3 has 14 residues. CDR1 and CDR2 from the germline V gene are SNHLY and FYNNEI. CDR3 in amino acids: CASEAPWNTGELFF. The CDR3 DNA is TGTGCCAGCGAAGCGCCCTGGAACACCGGGGAGCTGTTTTTT.

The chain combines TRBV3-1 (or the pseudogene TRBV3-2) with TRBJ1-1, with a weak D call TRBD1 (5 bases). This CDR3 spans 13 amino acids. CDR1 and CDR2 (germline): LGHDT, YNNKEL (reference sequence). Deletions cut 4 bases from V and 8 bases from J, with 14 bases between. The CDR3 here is CASSLGPIVEAFF. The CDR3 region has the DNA TGTGCCAGCAGCCTGGGACCCATCGTAGAAGCTTTCTTT.

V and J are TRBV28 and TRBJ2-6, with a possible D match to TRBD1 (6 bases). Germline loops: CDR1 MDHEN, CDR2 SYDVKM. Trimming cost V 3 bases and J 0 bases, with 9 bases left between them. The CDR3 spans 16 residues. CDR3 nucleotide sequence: TGTGCCAGCAGTTTCGGACAGTTCTCTGGGGCCAACGTCCTGACTTTC. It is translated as CASSFGQFSGANVLTF.

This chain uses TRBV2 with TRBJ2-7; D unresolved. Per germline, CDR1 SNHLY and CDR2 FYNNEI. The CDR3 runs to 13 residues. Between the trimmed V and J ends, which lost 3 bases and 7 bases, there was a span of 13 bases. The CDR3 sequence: CASSERGPTEQYV. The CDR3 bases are TGTGCCAGCAGTGAGCGCGGCCCTACGGAGCAGTACGTC.

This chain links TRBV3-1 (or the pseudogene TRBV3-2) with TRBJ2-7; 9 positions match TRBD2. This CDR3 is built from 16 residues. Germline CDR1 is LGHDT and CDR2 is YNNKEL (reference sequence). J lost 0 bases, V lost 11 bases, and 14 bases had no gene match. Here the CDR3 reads CALRAFLAGSSYEQYF. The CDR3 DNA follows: TGTGCCCTTCGGGCCTTTCTAGCGGGGAGCTCCTACGAGCAGTACTTC.

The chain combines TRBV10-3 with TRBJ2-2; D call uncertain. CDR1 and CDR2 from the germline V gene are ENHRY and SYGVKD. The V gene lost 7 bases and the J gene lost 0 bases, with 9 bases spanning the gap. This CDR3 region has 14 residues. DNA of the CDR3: TGTGCCATCACTGAACGGTCGAACACCGGGGAGCTGTTTTTT. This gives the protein CAITERSNTGELFF.